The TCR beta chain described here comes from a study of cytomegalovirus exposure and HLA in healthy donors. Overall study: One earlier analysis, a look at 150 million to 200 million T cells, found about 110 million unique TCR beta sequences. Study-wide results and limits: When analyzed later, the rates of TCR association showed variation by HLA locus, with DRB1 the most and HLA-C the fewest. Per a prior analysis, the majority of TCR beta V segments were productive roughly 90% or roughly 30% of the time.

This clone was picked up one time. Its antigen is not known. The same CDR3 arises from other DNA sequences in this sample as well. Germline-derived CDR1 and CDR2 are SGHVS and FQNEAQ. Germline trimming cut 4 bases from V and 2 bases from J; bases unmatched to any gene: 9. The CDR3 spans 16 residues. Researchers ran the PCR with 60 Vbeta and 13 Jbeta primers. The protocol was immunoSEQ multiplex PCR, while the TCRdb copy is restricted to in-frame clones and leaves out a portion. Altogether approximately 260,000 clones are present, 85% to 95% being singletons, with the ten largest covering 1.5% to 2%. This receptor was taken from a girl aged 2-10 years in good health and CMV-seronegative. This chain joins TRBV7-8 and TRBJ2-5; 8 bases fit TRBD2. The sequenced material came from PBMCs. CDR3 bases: TGTGCCAGCAGCTCCCCCTCGGGGGGGCATCAAGAGACCCAGTACTTC. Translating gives CASSSPSGGHQETQYF.